This TCR beta chain derives from a study of control samples from healthy donors and cancer patients. The V and J ends lost 5 bases and 6 bases, in that order; junction bases with no gene match: 6. The CDR3 has 15 amino acids. CDR1 and CDR2 (germline): SGHVS, FNYEAQ. Libraries were prepared by immunoSEQ multiplex PCR; TCRdb keeps only in-frame clonotypes and omits some of them. The profile covers under 200,000 clones, with more than 85% appearing a single time and roughly 0.7% taken by the ten largest. This TCR came from a woman in her 30s in good health. The sequencing input was blood. The V and J genes are TRBV7-6 and TRBJ2-5; 13 nucleotides align to TRBD2. CDR3 nucleotides: TGTGCCAGCAGCCTGACTAGCGGGAGGATGAAGACCCAGTACTTC. Protein sequence: CASSLTSGRMKTQYF.